Below are 22 T cell receptor beta chains sequenced from a single sample in a study of identical twins. TCRdb analysed the 5' RACE reads with MiXCR anew, one entry per CDR3 protein. The data hold more than 1.5 million distinct CDR3 sequences, with under 35% observed a single time. Sequencing input: cord blood. Receptors originate from a newborn girl in good health.

V usage is TRBV6-1 and J usage is TRBJ1-2; 7 positions agree with TRBD1. Germline assignment: CDR1 MNHNS and CDR2 SASEGT. The CDR3 is 16 residues long. V was pared by 4 bases and J by 0 bases, with 8 bases of the junction left unmatched. The CDR3 coding sequence is TGTGCCAGCAGTGTCCGTCGGACAGGCACTAACTATGGCTACACCTTC. Amino acids: CASSVRRTGTNYGYTF.

This chain's CDR3 is CASRPNRGPYEQYF. CDR3 DNA: TGTGCCAGCAGGCCTAACAGGGGACCCTACGAGCAGTACTTC. The chain combines TRBV2 with TRBJ2-4, with 7 bases lining up with TRBD1. The DNA end is a closer match to TRBJ2-7, so the J assignment may be wrong. The germline CDR1 and CDR2 sequences are SNHLY and FYNNEI. The CDR3 is 14 residues long.

This chain links TRBV29-1 with TRBJ2-4; D is possibly TRBD1 (5 bases). Germline V CDR1 and CDR2: SQVTM, ANQGSEA. The CDR3 contains 13 residues. Trimming removed 7 bases from V and 13 bases from J, with 23 bases in between. CDR3 region: CSATTASNYGQYF. The CDR3 DNA follows: TGCAGCGCGACGACAGCCTCGAACTACGGGCAGTACTTC.

Only a few counts were recorded for this clonotype. The chain is built from TRBV28 and TRBJ1-1; the D gene is possibly TRBD1 (6 bases). This CDR3 region has 15 residues. CDR1 and CDR2 (germline): MDHEN, SYDVKM. Trimming took off 2 bases at V and 6 bases at J, with 16 bases between the two ends. CDR3 sequence reads: CASSLEWGGGAEAFF. The CDR3 DNA reads TGTGCCAGCAGTTTAGAATGGGGCGGGGGCGCTGAAGCTTTCTTT.

The count of this clonotype is one. This chain's CDR3 is CASSDWGLGANVLTF. CDR3 sequence (DNA): TGTGCCAGCAGTGATTGGGGGCTTGGGGCCAACGTCCTGACTTTC. The chain employs TRBV25-1 and TRBJ2-6; tentative D call: TRBD1 (6 bases). CDR3 length: 15 residues. CDR1 and CDR2 (germline): MGHDK, SYGVNS. V was cut by 3 bases and J by 3 bases, with 9 bases left in between.

This clonotype occurred many times. The chain links TRBV6-6 to TRBJ2-1, with TRBD2 matching 8 bases. The CDR3 is made up of 15 amino acids. The ends lost 4 bases at V and 6 bases at J; junction bases unmatched: 8. CDR1 and CDR2 from the germline V gene are MNHNY and SVGAGI (reference sequence). The CDR3 reads CASSLSGSLPNEQFF. CDR3 bases: TGTGCCAGCAGTTTGAGCGGGAGTCTCCCCAATGAGCAGTTCTTC.

The sample holds a few counts of this clonotype. V usage is TRBV6-5 and J usage is TRBJ2-3; TRBD1 or TRBD2 may be the D gene (5 bases each). The CDR3 sequence is 18 residues long. The V end lost 1 base, the J end lost 5 bases, and 22 bases lay between the germline ends. Germline values: CDR1 MNHEY, CDR2 SVGAGI. CDR3 in DNA: TGTGCCAGCAGTTACTTGGCCCCCTGGCCGGGGCTACGAGATACGCAGTATTTT. This codes for CASSYLAPWPGLRDTQYF.

This clonotype was seen a handful of times. This chain joins TRBV6-6 and TRBJ1-2; D unresolved. CDR3 length: 14 residues. V was shortened by 2 bases and J by 3 bases, with 10 bases between the two germline ends. Germline CDR1 reads MNHNY; CDR2 reads SVGAGI (reference sequence). CDR3 region: CASSYPTEDYGYTF. The CDR3 region has the DNA TGTGCCAGCAGTTACCCCACAGAGGACTATGGCTACACCTTC.

V gene TRBV7-2 combines with J gene TRBJ1-2; the match to TRBD1 covers 8 bases. CDR1 SGHTA and CDR2 FQGNSA come from the germline V gene. The CDR3 contains 16 residues. Losses at the gene ends were 1 base for V and 1 base for J; bases not matched to a gene: 5. DNA of the CDR3: TGTGCCAGCAGCTTAGTCCCGGGACAGGTTAACTATGGCTACACCTTC. Its protein is CASSLVPGQVNYGYTF.

This clonotype has just a few counts. The gene calls are TRBV20-1 and TRBJ1-5, with 9 nucleotides matching TRBD1. J gave up 2 bases and V 1 base, and 9 bases lay outside the gene matches. The CDR3 is 17 amino acids. CDR1 is DFQATT and CDR2 is SNEGSKA in the germline V gene (reference sequence). CDR3 DNA: TGCAGTGCTAGAGTCGACAGGGGGATCTGGGGCAATCAGCCCCAGCATTTT. It translates to CSARVDRGIWGNQPQHF.

This chain links TRBV4-1 with TRBJ2-5, with D perhaps TRBD1 (6 bases). Per germline, CDR1 MGHRA and CDR2 YSYEKL. Trimming removed 4 bases at V and 1 base at J, with 13 bases between. The CDR3 contains 15 residues. The DNA for the CDR3 is TGCGCCAGCAGCCTCACGACAGGTCTCCAAGAGACCCAGTACTTC. Translated: CASSLTTGLQETQYF.

The genes are TRBV6-1 and TRBJ2-1; TRBD1 agrees at 10 bases. V shed 5 bases and J 14 bases; nucleotides not matched to a gene: 9. Germline loops: CDR1 MNHNS, CDR2 SASEGT. This CDR3 is built from 13 residues. The CDR3 is CASSRDRGLTKFF. The CDR3 coding sequence is TGTGCCAGCAGTAGAGACAGGGGGCTAACGAAGTTCTTC.

This clonotype has ten or more counts. J is TRBJ2-1 and V is TRBV12-3 or TRBV12-4; possible D gene TRBD2, 7 bases. Trimming removed 3 bases at V and 2 bases at J, with 11 bases between. The CDR3 loop spans 15 amino acids. The CDR3 DNA reads as TGTGCCAGCAGTTTGGGGGGGGCCCCCTACAATGAGCAGTTCTTC. Its protein product is CASSLGGAPYNEQFF.

This clonotype occurred a few times. The J gene is TRBJ2-5, the V gene TRBV12-3 or TRBV12-4; 7 positions agree with TRBD1. V dropped 11 bases and J dropped 3; count of bases not matched to a gene: 6. The CDR3 has 12 residues. CDR3 nucleotides: TGTGCCGGGGGCAGGGGGAAAGAGACCCAGTACTTC. This encodes CAGGRGKETQYF.

About this clonotype itself: This may be a read error, as it is one base from a much larger clone. CDR3 DNA sequence: TGCAGCGTTGCCTGGGGGATTGTGGCCAAAAACATTCAGTACTTC. Its translation is CSVAWGIVAKNIQYF. This chain links TRBV29-1 with TRBJ2-4; either TRBD1 or TRBD2 may supply D (5 bases each). CDR3 length: 15 amino acids. V was pared by 4 bases and J by 1 base, with 14 bases between. Germline CDR1 and CDR2: SQVTM and ANQGSEA.

The V call is TRBV20-1, the J call TRBJ1-6; the D gene is possibly TRBD1 (6 bases). Trimming shortened V by 2 bases and J by 6 bases, and 11 bases separated the two germline ends. CDR3 length equals 14 residues. Germline CDR1 DFQATT, CDR2 SNEGSKA (reference sequence). The CDR3 spells CSARQGKGNSPLHF. The CDR3 DNA sequence: TGCAGTGCTAGACAGGGGAAGGGTAATTCACCCCTCCACTTT.

Only a few counts were recorded for this clonotype. The gene calls are TRBV4-1 and TRBJ2-3; possibly TRBD2 for D (6 bases). The germline gives CDR1 MGHRA, CDR2 YSYEKL. The germline V and J ends were trimmed by 3 bases and 2 bases, with 9 bases remaining between them. The CDR3 extends over 14 amino acids. CDR3 sequence reads: CASSQGGVTDTQYF. In DNA form, the CDR3 reads TGCGCCAGCAGCCAGGGCGGGGTCACAGATACGCAGTATTTT.

Turning to this clonotype: The junction departs from the called germline gene at one end, perhaps through a read error. The chain links TRBV20-1 to TRBJ2-1; D is ambiguous. The CDR3 has 16 residues. Germline lookup yields CDR1 DFQATT and CDR2 SNEGSKA (reference sequence). The CDR3 here is CSARPPFQSSYNERFF. In DNA, the CDR3 is TGCAGTGCTAGGCCCCCCTTTCAAAGCTCCTACAATGAGCGGTTCTTC.

This clonotype was seen only once. The rearrangement links TRBV20-1 to TRBJ2-2; 9 nucleotides line up with TRBD2. This CDR3 is built from 16 residues. Trimming at V came to 0 bases and at J to 1 base, leaving 3 bases not matched to a gene. Germline CDR1 reads DFQATT; CDR2 reads SNEGSKA (reference sequence). The CDR3 loop is CSARDISGRNTGELFF. DNA for the CDR3: TGCAGTGCTAGAGATATTAGCGGGAGGAACACCGGGGAGCTGTTTTTT.

This clonotype has a handful of counts. The gene calls are TRBV2 and TRBJ1-2; D is uncertain. Trimming removed 7 bases at V and 5 bases at J, with 14 bases between. The CDR3 covers 13 residues. Germline V gene data show CDR1 as SNHLY and CDR2 as FYNNEI. As DNA, the CDR3 is TGTGCCAGCATTCCACATGCGGCTTATGGCTACACCTTC. Translating it yields CASIPHAAYGYTF.

V is TRBV5-5 and J is TRBJ1-6, with TRBD1 identical over 7 bases. V dropped 4 bases and J dropped 10; count of bases not matched to a gene: 5. This CDR3 contains 13 residues. CDR1 is SGHKS and CDR2 is YYEKEE in the germline V gene (reference sequence). The CDR3 DNA is TGTGCCAGCAGCGGCAGGGGGAGCTCACCCCTCCACTTT. This encodes CASSGRGSSPLHF.

This clonotype was seen more than once but under ten times. The chain is built from TRBV28 and TRBJ1-2; TRBD1 matches at 12 bases. Germline lookup yields CDR1 MDHEN and CDR2 SYDVKM. J gave up 9 bases and V 5 bases, and 7 bases lay outside the gene matches. The CDR3 runs to 14 residues. The CDR3 reads CASSLPGTGGSYTF. The CDR3, as DNA: TGTGCCAGCAGTCTTCCCGGGACAGGGGGCAGCTACACCTTC.